Reported below is one T cell receptor beta chain. Antigen unknown. Sequenced by immunoSEQ multiplex PCR; TCRdb stores in-frame clones only, minus some. Among 20,000 to 30,000 clones listed, more than 85% were seen once. The data were obtained in a study of multiple sclerosis patients with progressive multifocal leukoencephalopathy. Whole-study results and caveats: It is unclear whether the findings reflect JC virus infection or general immunocompromise. Clones expanded at PML were already present before and during natalizumab.

Regarding time point: approximately 11 months of natalizumab therapy. J was trimmed by 0 bases and V by 0 bases; bases with no gene match: 5. The CDR3 extends over 17 amino acids. Germline V lookup: CDR1 SGHTA, CDR2 FQGNSA. This chain joins TRBV7-2 and TRBJ2-3, with TRBD2 identical over 8 bases. Sequenced material: PBMCs, taken from a patient treated with natalizumab. This receptor was identified in a man under 40 with multiple sclerosis. This chain's CDR3 is CASSLAELAASTDTQYF. The CDR3 nucleotides read TGTGCCAGCAGCTTAGCGGAACTAGCGGCGAGCACAGATACGCAGTATTTT.